This T cell receptor (beta chain) was documented in a study of cytomegalovirus exposure and HLA in healthy donors. Overall study findings and caveats: A later analysis reportedly identified an Asian-associated ancestry cluster as carrying fewer N-insertions than the approximately 670-donor mean. Cytomegalovirus status was reportedly diagnosed by the classifier with high sensitivity and specificity.

This PCR relied on a set of 60 Vbeta primers and 13 Jbeta primers. Profiled with immunoSEQ multiplex PCR; TCRdb holds only in-frame clones, not every one. Altogether about 150,000 clones are present, around 80% being singletons, with the ten largest covering 13%. Points on this clone: The target antigen is unknown.

Germline-derived CDR1 and CDR2 are SGHDT and YYEEEE. The CDR3 contains 16 residues. The V gene lost 3 bases and the J gene lost 6 bases, with 20 bases spanning the gap. This sequence was found in a young man in good health and CMV-seropositive. Sequences were obtained from PBMCs. This chain connects TRBV5-6 to TRBJ2-3; TRBD2 is a possible D gene (6 bases). The CDR3 DNA sequence: TGTGCCAGCAGCTCCGGAGGGGCGGGACTGCAGGATACGCAGTATTTT. Protein: CASSSGGAGLQDTQYF.